This TCR beta chain was profiled in a study of T cells in Graves' hyperthyroidism and ophthalmopathy. The CDR3 has 16 residues. Germline assignment: CDR1 SGDLS and CDR2 YYNGEE. Trimming removed 0 bases from V and 3 bases from J, with 15 bases in between. This clonotype appeared many times. As yet, its antigen is unknown. What was amplified from RNA transcripts were TCR beta CDR3 regions. RT-PCR in the first round (using the HTBI primer set) targeted the TCR CDR3. One entry per CDR3 protein, called by TCRdb with MiXCR from the multiplex PCR reads. Among about 350,000 distinct CDR3 sequences listed, over 11% were seen once. For the diagnoses, clinical symptoms, serum thyroxine and TRAb, thyroid ultrasound and orbital computed tomography were used. Points from the study as a whole: Appearing also in blood were most of the thyroid clonotypes expanded above 0.001. The authors' 13 V-J model separated ophthalmopathy from stable hyperthyroidism.

The chain carries TRBV9 and TRBJ1-1; D perhaps matches TRBD1 (5 bases). The TCR was taken from a woman in her 30s with Graves' hyperthyroidism. Sequencing input: blood. CDR3 DNA: TGTGCCAGCAGCGTAGGGAGCCGGGACTGGGACACTGAAGCTTTCTTT. This translates into CASSVGSRDWDTEAFF.